Following are 25 T cell receptor beta chains from one sample sequenced in a study of STAT5B mutations in CD4+ large granular lymphocyte leukemia. Clones were sequenced by immunoSEQ multiplex PCR, and TCRdb holds only the in-frame ones, with some missing. The repertoire holds some 30,000 clones, with roughly 70% as singletons. The specimen was CD4+ T cells from blood buffy coats. The receptor source for this set is a human donor in good health.

This clone was seen just once. This chain links TRBV7-3 with TRBJ2-5; no definite D call. With 6 bases removed from V and 4 bases from J, the gap between germline ends came to 12 bases. The germline V gene encodes CDR1 SGHTA and CDR2 FQGTGA. The CDR3 totals 13 residues. The chain's CDR3 is CASSTLMGETQYF. The CDR3 nucleotides read TGTGCCAGCAGTACTCTCATGGGAGAGACCCAGTACTTC.

The genes are TRBV28 and TRBJ1-1; D not resolved. Germline V lookup: CDR1 MDHEN, CDR2 SYDVKM. With 1 base removed from V and 1 base from J, the gap between germline ends came to 10 bases. This CDR3 region has 15 residues. DNA of the CDR3: TGTGCCAGCAGTTTATACCCAGGTACGAACACTGAAGCTTTCTTT. Protein: CASSLYPGTNTEAFF.

The chain has TRBV7-2 and TRBJ1-6; D is possibly TRBD1 (5 bases). Trimming took off 5 bases at V and 14 bases at J, with 25 bases between the two ends. CDR1 is SGHTA and CDR2 is FQGNSA in the germline V gene. The CDR3 is 16 residues long. This CDR3 is CASSPRVGTGAMALHF. The CDR3 coding sequence is TGTGCCAGCAGCCCCCGTGTGGGGACCGGGGCAATGGCCCTCCACTTT.

This clone came up a few times. The rearrangement links TRBV11-1 to TRBJ2-2, with a tentative D call TRBD1 (6 bases). CDR1 and CDR2 (germline): SGHAT, FQDESV (reference sequence). The CDR3 is 13 amino acids. Trimming pared 3 bases from V and 7 bases from J, leaving 9 bases between. The CDR3 loop reads CASSFGGDGELFF. CDR3 nucleotide sequence: TGTGCCAGCAGCTTTGGGGGCGACGGGGAGCTGTTTTTT.

This clone was detected only a few times. This chain links TRBV29-1 with TRBJ1-2; D is uncertain. Germline-derived CDR1 and CDR2 are SQVTM and ANQGSEA. Trimming cost V 4 bases and J 3 bases, with 9 bases left between them. The CDR3 is 12 residues long. In DNA, the CDR3 is TGCAGCGTTGGGTCCACTGACTATGGCTACACCTTC. Translating it yields CSVGSTDYGYTF.

V gene TRBV4-1 combines with J gene TRBJ1-6; D gene unclear. Germline V gene sequence: CDR1 MGHRA, CDR2 YSYEKL. With 5 bases removed from V and 5 bases from J, the gap between germline ends came to 13 bases. The CDR3 consists of 15 residues. The CDR3 sequence is CASSAAGAHNSPLHF. The DNA of the CDR3 is TGCGCCAGCAGCGCGGCTGGAGCCCATAATTCACCCCTCCACTTT.

This clone was picked up one time. This sequence joins TRBV6-1 and TRBJ1-5; D not resolved. The CDR3 extends over 13 amino acids. Germline CDR1 and CDR2: MNHNS and SASEGT. V lost 7 bases and J lost 6, with 13 bases in between. CDR3: CASMTGLAQPQHF. The CDR3 nucleotides are TGTGCCAGCATGACGGGGTTAGCTCAGCCCCAGCATTTT.

This clone was counted once. The chain couples TRBV7-8 to TRBJ1-1, with D possibly being TRBD1 (5 bases). The CDR3 has 16 residues. The germline V gene has CDR1 SGHVS and CDR2 FQNEAQ. V was trimmed by 5 bases and J by 1 base, leaving 17 bases between them. Here the CDR3 reads CASSRTWGVSNTEAFF. DNA of the CDR3: TGTGCCAGCAGCCGAACGTGGGGGGTCTCGAACACTGAAGCTTTCTTT.

This clone occurred once. The rearrangement uses TRBV7-6 and TRBJ2-1; no clear D. The V end lost 5 bases, the J end lost 7 bases, and 12 bases lay between the germline ends. The length of the CDR3 is 13 residues. CDR1 and CDR2 (germline): SGHVS, FNYEAQ. Here the CDR3 reads CASSRLVLNEQFF. CDR3 nucleotide sequence: TGTGCCAGCAGCCGCTTGGTCCTGAATGAGCAGTTCTTC.

About this clone: The identical CDR3 is also encoded by other nucleotide sequences in the sample. CDR3 sequence reads: CASSGWGGTNEKLFF. CDR3 coding DNA: TGTGCCAGCAGCGGATGGGGGGGAACTAATGAAAAACTGTTTTTT. The chain employs TRBV5-4 and TRBJ1-4; D may be TRBD1 (5 bases). The ends were cut back, 4 bases at V and 1 base at J, with 11 bases in the middle. Germline loops: CDR1 SGHNT, CDR2 YYREEE (reference sequence). The CDR3 sequence is 15 residues long.

This clone was counted only a few times. The rearrangement links TRBV11-2 to TRBJ1-2; D remains unclear. V lost 5 bases, J lost 8 bases, and 12 bases lay in between. Germline V gene sequence: CDR1 SGHAT, CDR2 FQNNGV. This CDR3 has 12 amino acids. The CDR3 loop is CASSGLGFGYTF. The CDR3 coding sequence is TGTGCCAGCAGCGGACTCGGTTTCGGCTACACCTTC.

This clone was seen only a few times. CDR3 in amino acids: CASSRVGGVAETQYF. DNA for the CDR3: TGTGCCAGCAGCCGGGTTGGGGGAGTGGCAGAGACCCAGTACTTC. The chain employs TRBV7-6 and TRBJ2-5; D may be TRBD1 or TRBD2 (5 bases each). The CDR3 consists of 15 residues. Trimming took 5 bases from V and 4 from J, leaving 17 bases between them. CDR1 and CDR2 (germline): SGHVS, FNYEAQ.

This rearrangement joins TRBV18 to TRBJ2-2; D gene unclear. This CDR3 is built from 13 residues. The V gene lost 0 bases and the J gene lost 1 base, with 0 bases spanning the gap. Germline-derived CDR1 and CDR2 are KGHSH and LQKENI. The chain's CDR3 is CASSPPNTGELFF. CDR3 sequence (DNA): TGTGCCAGCTCACCACCGAACACCGGGGAGCTGTTTTTT.

This chain joins TRBV5-6 and TRBJ2-3, with TRBD2 matching 10 bases. Trimming took 4 bases from V and 2 from J; bases not matched to a gene: 13. Germline CDR1 and CDR2: SGHDT and YYEEEE. The CDR3 has 18 residues. The CDR3 loop reads CASSRGLAGVFYTDTQYF. As DNA, the CDR3 is TGTGCCAGCAGCCGTGGGCTAGCGGGGGTATTTTACACAGATACGCAGTATTTT. Looking up the rest from reference TRBV5-6 and TRBJ2-3 gives the full variable domain: DAGVTQSPTHLIKTRGQQVTLRCSPKSGHDTVSWYQQALGQGPQFIFQYYEEEERQRGNFPDRFSGHQFPNYSSELNVNALLLGDSALYLCASSRGLAGVFYTDTQYFGPGTRLTVL.

This chain links TRBV20-1 with TRBJ1-5, with TRBD1 matching 8 bases. CDR1 is DFQATT and CDR2 is SNEGSKA in the germline V gene (reference sequence). This CDR3 is built from 10 residues. The junction had 1 base not matched to a gene; V was cut back by 5 bases and J by 10 bases. CDR3 sequence reads: CSAGQGPQHF. The CDR3 DNA reads TGCAGTGCTGGACAGGGTCCCCAGCATTTT.

The chain links TRBV5-1 to TRBJ2-7; D call uncertain. V was clipped by 4 bases and J by 2 bases, with 13 bases between them. From germline, CDR1 is SGHRS and CDR2 YFSETQ. This CDR3 region has 14 residues. The chain's CDR3 is CASSASTAAYEQYF. DNA for the CDR3: TGCGCCAGCAGCGCCTCGACGGCTGCCTACGAGCAGTACTTC. Combining the CDR3 with reference TRBV5-1 and TRBJ2-7 gives the whole variable domain KAGVTQTPRYLIKTRGQQVTLSCSPISGHRSVSWYQQTPGQGLQFLFEYFSETQRNKGNFPGRFSGRQFSNSRSEMNVSTLELGDSALYLCASSASTAAYEQYFGPGTRLTVT.

This clone was seen a handful of times. The chain has TRBV27 and TRBJ1-4; D remains unclear. The CDR3 contains 15 residues. Germline V gives CDR1 MNHEY, CDR2 SMNVEV (reference sequence). Trimming cost V 8 bases and J 5 bases, with 18 bases left between them. In DNA, the CDR3 is TGTGCCAGCGGTTATCTTGGTACCCAGAATGAAAAACTGTTTTTT. This codes for CASGYLGTQNEKLFF.

J is TRBJ2-1 and V is TRBV18; D gene unclear. Germline-derived CDR1 and CDR2 are KGHSH and LQKENI. The CDR3 consists of 15 residues. V gave up 2 bases and J gave up 3 bases, with 11 bases separating them. CDR3 sequence reads: CASSPDRRNYNEQFF. The CDR3 nucleotides are TGTGCCAGCTCACCAGATAGGAGAAACTACAATGAGCAGTTCTTC.

The rearrangement uses TRBV6-5 and TRBJ2-7, with 7 bases fitting TRBD1. CDR1 is MNHEY and CDR2 is SVGAGI in the germline V gene. The V gene end was trimmed by 6 bases and the J gene end by 0 bases; junction bases not matched to a gene: 8. The CDR3 contains 15 residues. In DNA, the CDR3 is TGTGCCAGCAGGGCTATCTGGGACAGCTCCTACGAGCAGTACTTC. It is translated as CASRAIWDSSYEQYF.

The CDR3 is CASSFGQENYGYTF. Here the CDR3 DNA reads TGTGCCAGCAGCTTCGGACAGGAAAACTATGGCTACACCTTC. The chain employs TRBV7-2 and TRBJ1-2; 7 bases line up with TRBD1. Germline V gene data show CDR1 as SGHTA and CDR2 as FQGNSA. The CDR3 extends over 14 amino acids. Trimming removed 3 bases from V and 2 bases from J; junction bases left unmatched: 3.

This clone was counted a few times. V and J are TRBV6-1 and TRBJ1-1; the match to TRBD1 covers 9 bases. The germline V gene encodes CDR1 MNHNS and CDR2 SASEGT. Trimming at V came to 4 bases and at J to 4 bases, leaving 7 bases not matched to a gene. The length of the CDR3 is 15 residues. The CDR3 spells CASSGGQGRSTEAFF. In nucleotides, the CDR3 is TGTGCCAGCAGTGGGGGACAGGGCCGAAGCACTGAAGCTTTCTTT.

The chain couples TRBV6-5 to TRBJ1-1; tentatively, D is TRBD1 (6 bases). Germline values: CDR1 MNHEY, CDR2 SVGAGI. V shed 8 bases and J shed 4 bases, with 14 bases lying between them. This CDR3 is 13 amino acids long. CDR3 loop: CASARGQGTEAFF. In DNA form, the CDR3 reads TGTGCCAGCGCGCGGGGGCAGGGCACTGAAGCTTTCTTT.

The gene calls are TRBV7-2 and TRBJ2-7; D gene ambiguous. This CDR3 spans 11 amino acids. V was cut by 5 bases and J by 6 bases, with 8 bases left in between. The V gene's germline CDR1 is SGHTA and CDR2 FQGNSA. CDR3 region: CASSPGPEQYF. In DNA form, the CDR3 reads TGTGCCAGCAGCCCCGGCCCCGAGCAGTACTTC.

J is TRBJ2-2 and V is TRBV28, with D possibly called TRBD1 or TRBD2 (6 bases each). The germline gives CDR1 MDHEN, CDR2 SYDVKM. Trimming took off 8 bases at V and 0 bases at J, with 22 bases between the two ends. The CDR3 is 18 amino acids. The CDR3 here is CASPLRGVRKANTGELFF. CDR3 DNA sequence: TGTGCCAGCCCACTGAGGGGGGTACGGAAGGCGAACACCGGGGAGCTGTTTTTT. The full variable domain, in which reference TRBV28 and TRBJ2-2 provide the parts outside the CDR3, is DVKVTQSSRYLVKRTGEKVFLECVQDMDHENMFWYRQDPGLGLRLIYFSYDVKMKEKGDIPEGYSVSREKKERFSLILESASTNQTSMYLCASPLRGVRKANTGELFFGEGSRLTVL.

The V call is TRBV5-6, the J call TRBJ1-1; TRBD1 matches 7 bases. J gave up 5 bases and V 4 bases, and 8 bases lay outside the gene matches. Germline V gives CDR1 SGHDT, CDR2 YYEEEE. The length of the CDR3 is 14 residues. The CDR3 is CASSQDRAKTEAFF. CDR3 nucleotides: TGTGCCAGCAGCCAAGACAGGGCCAAGACTGAAGCTTTCTTT.